Here is one TCR beta chain with its context. The data originate from a study of PD-1 blockade in classical Hodgkin lymphoma. Clones were sequenced by immunoSEQ multiplex PCR, and TCRdb holds only the in-frame ones, with some missing. The sample lists around 50,000 clones; about 90% were seen once. The time point was: cycle 4 day 1 (C4D1), after 6 weeks of nivolumab. Each patient experienced a relapse that followed autologous stem cell transplantation, and brentuximab vedotin exposure varied. Per germline, CDR1 MDHEN and CDR2 SYDVKM. V was trimmed by 1 base and J by 6 bases, leaving 9 bases between them. This CDR3 region has 13 residues.

The material was peripheral blood mononuclear cells (PBMCs), obtained before the fourth cycle of nivolumab. The sequence derives from a human donor with classical Hodgkin lymphoma. The gene calls are TRBV28 and TRBJ1-1; no reliable D call. This CDR3 is CASSLSSGSEAFF. CDR3 DNA sequence: TGTGCCAGCAGTTTATCCAGCGGATCTGAAGCTTTCTTT. The full variable domain, in which reference TRBV28 and TRBJ1-1 provide the parts outside the CDR3, is DVKVTQSSRYLVKRTGEKVFLECVQDMDHENMFWYRQDPGLGLRLIYFSYDVKMKEKGDIPEGYSVSREKKERFSLILESASTNQTSMYLCASSLSSGSEAFFGQGTRLTVV.